These 28 T cell receptor beta chains share one sample of origin, sequenced in a study of T cell changes during pregnancy in multiple sclerosis. Libraries were prepared by immunoSEQ multiplex PCR; TCRdb keeps only in-frame clonotypes and omits some of them. Among about 47,000 clones, approximately 93% were seen once, and the ten largest hold approximately 1.9%. Source: peripheral blood, taken in the second trimester of pregnancy. These receptors all stem from a female donor with multiple sclerosis, enrolled in a pregnancy study.

This clone was seen only once. One end of the junction fails to match germline, which may point to a read error. The genes are TRBV2 and TRBJ2-7, with 7 bases matching TRBD1. This CDR3 is 13 amino acids long. Germline V gives CDR1 SNHLY, CDR2 FYNNEI. CDR3 sequence (DNA): TGTGCCAGCAATGAACAGGGGCTATACGAGCAGTACTTC. It yields the protein CASNEQGLYEQYF.

The V call is TRBV5-1, the J call TRBJ2-5, with TRBD2 matching 10 bases. Germline assignment: CDR1 SGHRS and CDR2 YFSETQ. J was trimmed by 3 bases and V by 7 bases; bases with no gene match: 18. This CDR3 comprises 18 residues. In DNA, the CDR3 is TGCGCCAGCGCACCCCGGGGAGCGGGAGGGCCGGGAGAAGAGACCCAGTACTTC. Translated: CASAPRGAGGPGEETQYF. Full variable domain (rest looked up from reference TRBV5-1 and TRBJ2-5): KAGVTQTPRYLIKTRGQQVTLSCSPISGHRSVSWYQQTPGQGLQFLFEYFSETQRNKGNFPGRFSGRQFSNSRSEMNVSTLELGDSALYLCASAPRGAGGPGEETQYFGPGTRLLVL.

This chain uses TRBV27 with TRBJ2-3, with a tentative D call TRBD1 (5 bases). The CDR3 totals 16 residues. Germline-derived CDR1 and CDR2 are MNHEY and SMNVEV (reference sequence). Trimming removed 3 bases from V and 0 bases from J, with 13 bases in between. The CDR3 coding sequence is TGTGCCAGCAGTTTGACCAGGGTCACTAGCACAGATACGCAGTATTTT. This codes for CASSLTRVTSTDTQYF.

The chain combines TRBV4-3 with TRBJ2-3; 11 bases are a match to TRBD2. This CDR3 has 15 amino acids. V trimming: 4 bases; J trimming: 3 bases; junction bases outside the gene matches: 3. From germline, CDR1 is LGHNA and CDR2 YSLEER. Written as DNA, the CDR3 is TGCGCCAGCAGCCTAGCGGGAGGGCCAACAGATACGCAGTATTTT. Translated: CASSLAGGPTDTQYF.

The chain links TRBV4-3 to TRBJ2-3; weak D call: TRBD2 (7 bases). Germline CDR1 and CDR2: LGHNA and YSLEER. V lost 0 bases to trimming and J lost 4 bases, with 11 bases between them. There are 15 residues in the CDR3. CDR3 loop: CASSQEVGGADTQYF. CDR3 sequence (DNA): TGCGCCAGCAGCCAAGAAGTAGGGGGGGCAGATACGCAGTATTTT.

This chain links TRBV27 with TRBJ2-2; maybe TRBD1 (5 bases). The CDR3 is 14 residues long. V lost 6 bases to trimming and J lost 3 bases, with 11 bases between them. The germline gives CDR1 MNHEY, CDR2 SMNVEV (reference sequence). The CDR3 DNA sequence: TGTGCCAGCAGAGACAGTATAGACACCGGGGAGCTGTTTTTT. Protein sequence: CASRDSIDTGELFF.

The chain carries TRBV28 and TRBJ2-3; 7 nucleotides line up with TRBD2. Germline V gives CDR1 MDHEN, CDR2 SYDVKM. This CDR3 is 15 amino acids long. The V gene end was trimmed by 10 bases and the J gene end by 4 bases; junction bases not matched to a gene: 14. The CDR3 nucleotides read TGTGCCACCGTCCCAAGCGGGGCGGGGGCAGATACGCAGTATTTT. It translates to CATVPSGAGADTQYF.

CDR3 in amino acids: CAISESAGSNTEAFF. The CDR3 coding sequence is TGTGCCATCAGTGAGTCGGCAGGGTCGAACACTGAAGCTTTCTTT. The chain couples TRBV10-3 to TRBJ1-1; D perhaps matches TRBD1 (5 bases). Looked up from germline, CDR1 is ENHRY and CDR2 is SYGVKD. Trimming pared 0 bases from V and 1 base from J, leaving 9 bases between. The CDR3 is made up of 15 amino acids.

The gene calls are TRBV29-1 and TRBJ2-7; D is perhaps TRBD2 (5 bases). Germline lookup yields CDR1 SQVTM and CDR2 ANQGSEA. V lost 7 bases and J lost 5, with 15 bases in between. The CDR3 is 12 amino acids. CDR3 sequence: CSGWVRGNEQYF. CDR3 bases: TGCAGCGGCTGGGTTCGGGGAAACGAGCAGTACTTC.

V and J are TRBV11-2 and TRBJ2-7; TRBD1 might be the D (6 bases). Germline V gene data show CDR1 as SGHAT and CDR2 as FQNNGV. The length of the CDR3 is 13 residues. Between the trimmed V and J ends, which lost 5 bases and 6 bases, there was a span of 14 bases. CDR3 amino acids: CASSDRRGREQYF. CDR3 bases: TGTGCCAGCAGCGACCGCAGGGGTCGCGAGCAGTACTTC.

The J gene is TRBJ1-5, the V gene TRBV7-9, with D unclear. V gave up 5 bases and J gave up 0 bases, with 8 bases separating them. CDR3 length equals 14 residues. Germline CDR1 SEHNR, CDR2 FQNEAQ (reference sequence). The chain's CDR3 is CASSRDISNQPQHF. CDR3 sequence (DNA): TGTGCCAGCAGCCGAGACATTAGCAATCAGCCCCAGCATTTT.

The chain recombines TRBV19 with TRBJ2-3; the D gene is possibly TRBD1 (6 bases). The germline CDR1 and CDR2 sequences are LNHDA and SQIVND (reference sequence). V was cut by 7 bases and J by 2 bases, with 13 bases left in between. This CDR3 is built from 14 residues. CDR3 region: CASNRRGTTDTQYF. CDR3 bases: TGTGCCAGTAACCGCAGGGGTACCACAGATACGCAGTATTTT.

This clone was detected only a few times. The genes are TRBV6-6 and TRBJ2-2; D not certain. Germline CDR1 is MNHNY and CDR2 is SVGAGI (reference sequence). The CDR3 contains 12 residues. V was cut by 6 bases and J by 3 bases, with 5 bases left in between. CDR3 region: CASSPDTGELFF. The CDR3 DNA is TGTGCCAGCAGCCCAGACACCGGGGAGCTGTTTTTT.

V and J are TRBV5-1 and TRBJ1-1, with TRBD1 identical over 7 bases. The CDR3 is 15 residues long. Germline V gene data show CDR1 as SGHRS and CDR2 as YFSETQ. Trimming removed 4 bases from V and 5 bases from J; junction bases left unmatched: 11. This CDR3 is CASSQSGDSGTEAFF. The CDR3 coding sequence is TGCGCCAGCAGCCAAAGTGGGGACAGCGGGACTGAAGCTTTCTTT.

V usage is TRBV30 and J usage is TRBJ2-7; 8 nucleotides align to TRBD1. The CDR3 consists of 14 residues. Trimming removed 7 bases from V and 2 bases from J; junction bases left unmatched: 10. Germline-derived CDR1 and CDR2 are GTSNPN and SVGIG (reference sequence). CDR3 residues: CASHRGTQTYEQYF. CDR3 coding DNA: TGTGCCTCTCACAGGGGGACACAGACCTACGAGCAGTACTTC. The full variable domain, with the rest looked up from reference TRBV30 and TRBJ2-7, is SQTIHQWPATLVQPVGSPLSLECTVEGTSNPNLYWYRQAAGRGLQLLFYSVGIGQISSEVPQNLSASRPQDRQFILSSKKLLLSDSGFYLCASHRGTQTYEQYFGPGTRLTVT.

The chain joins TRBV5-1 to TRBJ1-2; no clear D. In germline, CDR1 is SGHRS, CDR2 YFSETQ. Trimming cost V 0 bases and J 3 bases, with 12 bases left between them. The CDR3 loop spans 15 amino acids. CDR3 in DNA: TGCGCCAGCAGCTTGGCTGGGAGGGATTACTATGGCTACACCTTC. This codes for CASSLAGRDYYGYTF.

This chain links TRBV6-7 with TRBJ1-1, with 10 bases aligning to TRBD1. TRBV6-7 is flagged as an ORF with uncertain function. V trimming: 7 bases; J trimming: 1 base; junction bases outside the gene matches: 12. The length of the CDR3 is 17 residues. Written as DNA, the CDR3 is TGTGCCAGCACCATCGTGTTTGACAGGGGGCGGAACACTGAAGCTTTCTTT. Its protein is CASTIVFDRGRNTEAFF.

This chain links TRBV2 with TRBJ1-1; D might be TRBD1 (5 bases). Germline V gene sequence: CDR1 SNHLY, CDR2 FYNNEI. Trimming took 7 bases from V and 2 from J, leaving 14 bases between them. There are 14 residues in the CDR3. The CDR3 DNA reads TGTGCCAGCATCCGGGGAGGGGCAAACACTGAAGCTTTCTTT. Translated, it gives CASIRGGANTEAFF.

In this sample, this clone turned up once. CDR3 loop: CATRHWAAQETQYF. The DNA for the CDR3 is TGTGCCACCAGACATTGGGCCGCACAAGAGACCCAGTACTTC. This chain uses TRBV15 with TRBJ2-5; no definite D call. V was trimmed by 6 bases and J by 2 bases, leaving 13 bases between them. There are 14 residues in the CDR3. Germline lookup yields CDR1 LNHNV and CDR2 YYDKDF (reference sequence).

The chain links TRBV19 to TRBJ2-5, with D possibly matching TRBD2 (6 bases). Germline V gene data show CDR1 as LNHDA and CDR2 as SQIVND (reference sequence). V lost 2 bases, J lost 2 bases, and 12 bases lay in between. The CDR3 sequence is 15 residues long. The CDR3 here is CASSIRLRGQETQYF. CDR3 DNA: TGTGCCAGTAGTATACGCCTCCGGGGGCAAGAGACCCAGTACTTC.

The chain links TRBV28 to TRBJ1-2; TRBD1 aligns across 9 bases. This CDR3 is built from 14 residues. The germline V gene encodes CDR1 MDHEN and CDR2 SYDVKM. After removal of 5 bases from V and 6 bases from J, the junction contained 7 bases not matched to a gene. The CDR3 sequence is CASSGKQGAHGYTF. CDR3 nucleotides: TGTGCCAGCAGTGGAAAACAGGGGGCCCATGGCTACACCTTC.

V is TRBV7-3 and J is TRBJ2-3, with 8 bases aligning to TRBD2. The V and J ends lost 5 bases and 5 bases, in that order; junction bases with no gene match: 9. Germline assignment: CDR1 SGHTA and CDR2 FQGTGA. The CDR3 runs 15 residues. DNA for the CDR3: TGTGCCAGCAGCCCATACGGGAGGGCCATAGATACGCAGTATTTT. Its protein is CASSPYGRAIDTQYF.

The chain joins TRBV4-3 to TRBJ1-1; maybe TRBD1 (6 bases). This CDR3 region has 13 residues. V dropped 1 base and J dropped 5 bases, with 8 bases sitting between them. CDR1 is LGHNA, CDR2 YSLEER, per germline. Here the CDR3 reads CASSQVGATEAFF. The CDR3 nucleotides are TGCGCCAGCAGCCAAGTGGGGGCAACTGAAGCTTTCTTT.

The V gene is TRBV6-5, the J gene TRBJ1-1, with 7 positions matching TRBD1. Losses at the gene ends were 6 bases for V and 0 bases for J; bases not matched to a gene: 7. The CDR3 has 15 amino acids. CDR1 and CDR2 (germline): MNHEY, SVGAGI. CDR3 DNA sequence: TGTGCCAGCAGACGGACAGGTCTTATGAACACTGAAGCTTTCTTT. Amino acids: CASRRTGLMNTEAFF.

This clone was found once. The J gene is TRBJ2-7, the V gene TRBV14; D is undetermined. V gave up 2 bases and J gave up 6 bases, with 11 bases separating them. The germline V gene has CDR1 SGHDN and CDR2 FVKESK. This CDR3 has 13 residues. CDR3 DNA sequence: TGTGCCAGCAGCCAACACACGTACAGCGAGCAGTACTTC. Translation gives CASSQHTYSEQYF.

The V and J genes are TRBV11-2 and TRBJ2-3, with D perhaps matching TRBD2 (5 bases). The CDR3 runs 16 residues. Germline lookup yields CDR1 SGHAT and CDR2 FQNNGV. V dropped 1 base and J dropped 1 base, with 12 bases sitting between them. Written as DNA, the CDR3 is TGTGCCAGCAGCTTAGGAGGGCCGAGGGGCACAGATACGCAGTATTTT. This codes for CASSLGGPRGTDTQYF.

This clone was counted between two and nine times. V is TRBV30 and J is TRBJ2-7, with D tentatively TRBD1 (5 bases). V was pared by 5 bases and J by 2 bases, with 22 bases between. Per the germline V gene, CDR1 is GTSNPN and CDR2 is SVGIG (reference sequence). The CDR3 covers 16 residues. CDR3: CAWDNSDTSSTYEQYF. DNA for the CDR3: TGTGCCTGGGACAATTCGGACACCAGCTCAACCTACGAGCAGTACTTC.

J is TRBJ2-1 and V is TRBV7-9; 7 nucleotides match TRBD2. The junction had 13 bases not matched to a gene; V was cut back by 5 bases and J by 9 bases. The CDR3 totals 15 residues. Germline assignment: CDR1 SEHNR and CDR2 FQNEAQ (reference sequence). In DNA form, the CDR3 reads TGTGCCAGCAGCCAACGGGACTATTTGGTGGCTGAGCAGTTCTTC. Amino acids: CASSQRDYLVAEQFF.